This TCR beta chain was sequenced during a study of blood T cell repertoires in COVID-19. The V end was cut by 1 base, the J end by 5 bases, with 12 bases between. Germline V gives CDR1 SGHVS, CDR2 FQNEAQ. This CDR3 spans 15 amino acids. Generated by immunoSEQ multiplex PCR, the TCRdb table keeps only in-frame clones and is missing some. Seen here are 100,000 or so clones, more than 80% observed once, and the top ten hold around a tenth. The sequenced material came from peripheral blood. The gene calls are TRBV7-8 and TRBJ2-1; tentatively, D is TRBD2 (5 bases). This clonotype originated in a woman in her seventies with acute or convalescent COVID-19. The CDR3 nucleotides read TGTGCCAGCAGCTTAGACCCACTAGGCAACAATGAGCAGTTCTTC. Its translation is CASSLDPLGNNEQFF.